A single T cell receptor (beta chain) is shown here with its context. Clones were read by immunoSEQ multiplex PCR, and TCRdb kept only the in-frame ones, dropping some. Of about 140,000 clones listed, 75% to 95% are singletons. These data come from a study of T cell responses to AZD1222 COVID-19 vaccine. In the study overall: Pooling of second doses given at about 4 or about 12 weeks was done.

Trimming cost V 8 bases and J 0 bases, with 11 bases left between them. CDR1 and CDR2 from the germline V gene are WNHNN and SYGVQD (reference sequence). This CDR3 contains 15 residues. V is TRBV10-1 and J is TRBJ1-6; D is undetermined. The receptor's source is an adult in good health. Source: peripheral blood, taken on day 0 of AZD1222 vaccination. The CDR3 reads CASPAGSSYNSPLHF. DNA of the CDR3: TGCGCCAGCCCGGCCGGGAGCTCCTATAATTCACCCCTCCACTTT.